This record looks at one T cell receptor (beta chain) sequence and its context. The source of the sample is a study of blood T cell repertoires in COVID-19. The data were produced by immunoSEQ multiplex PCR, yet TCRdb's version contains in-frame clones alone and is incomplete. The sample has a few hundred thousand clones, roughly 84% seen once. The CDR3 is 14 amino acids. CDR1 MNHEY and CDR2 SVGAGI come from the germline V gene. The ends lost 2 bases at V and 4 bases at J; junction bases unmatched: 3. The chain uses TRBV6-5 and TRBJ2-5; TRBD1 agrees at 8 bases. The sample taken for sequencing was peripheral blood. The sequence came from a man aged 50 to 59 who had recovered from COVID-19. This CDR3 reads CASSYQGAGETQYF. In nucleotides, the CDR3 is TGTGCCAGCAGTTACCAGGGGGCAGGAGAGACCCAGTACTTC.